This TCR beta chain was sequenced in a study of blood T cells in healthy people across ages. Isolation recovered at least 6 million PBMCs from every sample. RNA extraction gave at least 5 micrograms of total RNA per sample. The table lists this clonotype with a count of one. Its target is unknown. The junction departs from the called germline gene at one end, perhaps through a read error. Notes on the study in general: It was the long-lived donors that had more naive CD4+ cells and higher diversity than aged donors.

A second about 7 to 12 cycle PCR used barcoded and J-beta primers. Each of the cDNA molecules was tagged by a template-switch adaptor with 12 random nucleotides. One entry per CDR3 protein results from TCRdb running MiXCR on the 5' RACE reads. The sample gives about 1.6 million distinct CDR3 sequences, roughly 30% of which show up once; 11% is in the top ten. This CDR3 is built from 15 residues. The germline V gene encodes CDR1 SNHLY and CDR2 FYNNEI. The sequence derives from a woman in her twenties or thirties in good health. The chain couples TRBV2 to TRBJ2-7; 8 nucleotides align to TRBD2. The source material was blood. The CDR3 sequence: CASSLSGGSSHEQYF. The CDR3 coding sequence is TGTGCCAGCAGTTTAAGCGGGGGCAGCTCCCACGAGCAGTACTTC.